A selection of T cell receptor beta chains follows, all from one sample in a study of response to subunit inactivated influenza vaccine. TCRdb re-called the RT-PCR reads with MiXCR, one entry per CDR3 protein. The sample has hundreds of thousands of distinct CDR3 sequences, less than 20% seen once. The sample consisted of PBMCs from blood, taken 4 to 6 days after vaccination. The receptors shown here come from a man in his fifties who received an inactivated influenza vaccine. Each CDR3 is given with its conserved first and last residue. D genes are given only for firm matches. Not all rows give a size; the values are once, few, many and, for expanded clones, a class.

-	TRBV5-5	TRBJ1-1	-	TGTGCCAGCAGCTTGTCGGTTACAACTCCGACTGAAGCTTTCTTT	CASSLSVTTPTEAFF
-	TRBV19	TRBJ2-3	TRBD1	TGTGCCAGTAGCCCCTCAGGGACAGGGGACCATACGCAGTATTTT	CASSPSGTGDHTQYF
-	TRBV7-2	TRBJ1-2	TRBD1	TGTGCCAGCAGCTCGCAGGGACAGGGGTATGGCTACACCTTC	CASSSQGQGYGYTF
few	TRBV6-2/TRBV6-3	TRBJ2-7	-	TGTGCCAGCAGTTTCACTACAGGGACCTACGAGCAGTACTTC	CASSFTTGTYEQYF
-	TRBV27	TRBJ2-1	-	TGTGCCAGCAGTACAGCGGTCCCGGCCAATGAGCAGTTCTTC	CASSTAVPANEQFF
-	TRBV9	TRBJ2-5	-	TGTGCCAGCAGCGTAGAGGAGGGGGCGAACCAAGAGACCCAGTACTTC	CASSVEEGANQETQYF
-	TRBV6-1	TRBJ2-3	TRBD2	TGTGCCAGCCGACTAGCGGGAGGGTTGACAGATACGCAGTATTTT	CASRLAGGLTDTQYF
many	TRBV5-1	TRBJ2-1	TRBD2	TGCGCCAGCAGCTTGTCAGGACTAGCGGAAAATGAGCAGTTCTTC	CASSLSGLAENEQFF
-	TRBV6-2/TRBV6-3	TRBJ1-5	-	TGTGCCAGCAGTCACACAGCAAACAATCAGCCCCAGCATTTT	CASSHTANNQPQHF
-	TRBV20-1	TRBJ2-3	-	TGCAGTGCTAGAGATCCCGGCGCCAGCACAGATACGCAGTCTTTT	CSARDPGASTDTQSF
-	TRBV20-1	TRBJ2-3	TRBD2	TGCAGTGCTACTGAGACTAGCGGGGTTAGCACAGATACGCAGTATTTT	CSATETSGVSTDTQYF
-	TRBV6-5	TRBJ2-5	TRBD1	TGTGCCAGCAGTTACGAAGGGACAGGGTGGGAGACCCAGTACTTC	CASSYEGTGWETQYF
-	TRBV12-5	TRBJ2-3	-	TGTGCTAGTGGTCCCTCGGGCGGACGCACAGATACGCAGTATTTT	CASGPSGGRTDTQYF
once	TRBV29-1	TRBJ2-1	-	TGCAGCGTTGACGGGGGACCTAGGGGCTACAATGAGCAGTTCTTC	CSVDGGPRGYNEQFF
once	TRBV6-1	TRBJ2-3	-	TGTGCCAGCAGTGGGAGACTGGGCACAGATACGCAGTATTTT	CASSGRLGTDTQYF
-	TRBV7-2	TRBJ2-5	-	TGTGCCAGCAGCGCCCCGGGACGAAGGCTGGTGGAGACCCAGTACTTC	CASSAPGRRLVETQYF
-	TRBV9	TRBJ2-2	-	TGTGCCAGCAGCGTAGGGGTAGGCGGGGAGCTGTTTTTT	CASSVGVGGELFF
-	TRBV2	TRBJ2-1	-	TGTGCCAGCAGCGTTGGACTCCTCTCCTACAATGAGCAGTTCTTC	CASSVGLLSYNEQFF
-	TRBV5-8	TRBJ2-7	TRBD2	TGTGCCAGCAGCTTACTAGCGGTACCCTCCTACGAGCAGTACTTC	CASSLLAVPSYEQYF
-	TRBV2	TRBJ1-5	TRBD1	TGTGCCAGCAACTACAGACAGGGGACTCAGCCCCAGCATTTT	CASNYRQGTQPQHF
many	TRBV20-1	TRBJ2-1	-	TGCAGTGCTAGTTGGCGGGCCCCAAACAATGAGCAGTTCTTC	CSASWRAPNNEQFF
once	TRBV7-9	TRBJ2-2	TRBD1	TGTGCCAGTAACCCTGACAGGGCTGACACCGGGGAGCTGTTTTTT	CASNPDRADTGELFF
few	TRBV20-1	TRBJ2-5	TRBD2	TGCAGTGCTTCGGGACTAGCGGGGGACGAGGAGACCCAGTACTTC	CSASGLAGDEETQYF